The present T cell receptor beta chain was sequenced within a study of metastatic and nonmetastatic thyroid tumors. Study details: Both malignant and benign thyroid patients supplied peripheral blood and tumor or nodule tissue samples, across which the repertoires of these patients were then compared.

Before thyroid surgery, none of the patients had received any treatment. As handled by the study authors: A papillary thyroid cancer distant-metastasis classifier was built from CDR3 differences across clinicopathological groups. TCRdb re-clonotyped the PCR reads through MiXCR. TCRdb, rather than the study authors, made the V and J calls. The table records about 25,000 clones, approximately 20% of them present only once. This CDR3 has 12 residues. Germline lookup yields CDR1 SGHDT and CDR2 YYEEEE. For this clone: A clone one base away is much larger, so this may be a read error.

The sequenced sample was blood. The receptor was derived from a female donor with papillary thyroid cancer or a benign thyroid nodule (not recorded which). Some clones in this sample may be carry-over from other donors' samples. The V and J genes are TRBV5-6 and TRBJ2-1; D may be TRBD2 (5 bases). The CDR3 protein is CAISPGLYEQFF. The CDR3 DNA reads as TGTGCCATCAGCCCTGGACTTTATGAGCAGTTCTTC.